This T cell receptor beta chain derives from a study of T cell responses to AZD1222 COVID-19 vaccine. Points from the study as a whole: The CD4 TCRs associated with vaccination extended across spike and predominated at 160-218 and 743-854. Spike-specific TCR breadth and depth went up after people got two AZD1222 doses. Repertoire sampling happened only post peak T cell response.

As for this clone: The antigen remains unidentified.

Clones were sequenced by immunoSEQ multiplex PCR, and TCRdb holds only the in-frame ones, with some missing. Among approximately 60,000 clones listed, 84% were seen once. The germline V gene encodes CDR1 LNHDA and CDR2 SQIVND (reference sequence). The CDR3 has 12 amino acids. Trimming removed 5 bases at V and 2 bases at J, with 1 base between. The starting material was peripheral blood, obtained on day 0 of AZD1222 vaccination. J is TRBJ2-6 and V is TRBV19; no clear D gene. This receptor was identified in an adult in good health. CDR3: CASSPGANVLTF. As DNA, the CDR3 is TGTGCCAGTAGTCCTGGGGCCAACGTCCTGACTTTC. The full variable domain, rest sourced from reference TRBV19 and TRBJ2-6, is DGGITQSPKYLFRKEGQNVTLSCEQNLNHDAMYWYRQDPGQGLRLIYYSQIVNDFQKGDIAEGYSVSREKKESFPLTVTSAQKNPTAFYLCASSPGANVLTFGAGSRLTVL.